This T cell receptor beta chain was identified in a study of T cell repertoires in cytomegalovirus infection (dated by TCRdb to between 2018 and 2020). As for the study more broadly: Alongside well-studied HLA-B-restricted epitopes, the peptide stimulations were aimed at recently identified HLA-C-restricted CMV epitopes, whose presentation resists viral immunomodulation. Donor HLA type was relevant to the analysis, as public TCR beta signatures indicated carriage of CMV infection together with the matching HLA type. Here is what the overall study found, with its caveats: The ex vivo response was dominated by HLA-C-restricted CMV-specific TCR beta clonotypes, and the single most frequent clonotype in two of eight donors was supplied by these HLA-C-restricted clonotypes. Cumulative frequency of public TCR beta family members discriminated carriers of CMV infection plus the relevant HLA type in this cohort and an independent 352-donor cohort.

Sequencing relied on an Illumina HiSeq 1500. TCRdb reworked the public reads: Q25 trimming with fastp, MiXCR clone assembly, productive beta chains retained. Rows merge per CDR3 protein into single entries with the most common DNA and genes. This sample has approximately 990,000 distinct CDR3 sequences in its table, and around 32% of those were observed once. Over 12% of the sample belongs to the ten largest clones. This clonotype came up a few times. Its antigen specificity is not known. No qualities accompany the bases; no much larger clone lies one base away. The germline ends are 10 bases apart after V is trimmed by 5 bases and J by 5 bases. From its cysteine to its phenylalanine, the CDR3 spans 13 amino acids. Solely the CDR3 DNA is kept, with 39 bases framed from the first base. The meaning of the sample's treatment or condition label: in vitro stimulation with specific CMV peptide epitopes to enrich CMV-specific T cells.

The chain employs TRBV12-3 or TRBV12-4 and TRBJ1-5, with TRBD1 tentatively as D gene (6 bases match). The clonotype was recovered from a human donor in good health (CMV status not recorded). Some clones in this sample may be carry-over from other donors' samples. Specimen: cultured CD8+ T cells from PBMCs, collected from culture after CMV antigen stimulation. The CDR3 protein: CASSPGVHQPQHF. The bases read TGTGCCAGCAGTCCAGGGGTTCATCAGCCCCAGCATTTT.